This passage covers 24 T cell receptor beta chains from one sample sequenced in a study of cytomegalovirus exposure and HLA in healthy donors. With 60 Vbeta and 13 Jbeta primers, the PCR was carried out. Some clones are missing from TCRdb's copy, which holds only in-frame ones; the method was immunoSEQ multiplex PCR. This sample has fewer than 180,000 clones, with about 64% found just once. Sequencing input: PBMCs. The receptor source for this set is a woman aged 55-70 years in good health and CMV-seropositive.

About this clone itself: This sample also contains other DNA sequences that code for the same CDR3. The V and J genes are TRBV2 and TRBJ2-4; the D gene is possibly TRBD2 (6 bases). Germline lookup yields CDR1 SNHLY and CDR2 FYNNEI. V lost 6 bases, J lost 6 bases, and 12 bases lay in between. The CDR3 covers 13 residues. The CDR3, as DNA: TGTGCCAGCAGAGCGGGCTCCAGAAACATTCAGTACTTC. Encoded protein: CASRAGSRNIQYF.

The chain carries TRBV4-2 and TRBJ1-2, with TRBD1 identical over 7 bases. The CDR3 loop spans 16 amino acids. J was trimmed by 4 bases and V by 0 bases; bases with no gene match: 8. Germline V gives CDR1 LGHNA, CDR2 YNFKEQ. CDR3 coding DNA: TGTGCCAGCAGCCAAGATCTCACAGGGGTCGGCTATGGCTACACCTTC. Its protein is CASSQDLTGVGYGYTF.

This clone was observed once. This chain links TRBV5-1 with TRBJ2-7; D is undetermined. This CDR3 spans 15 amino acids. Between the trimmed V and J ends, which lost 1 base and 0 bases, there was a span of 11 bases. CDR1 and CDR2 from the germline V gene are SGHRS and YFSETQ. The CDR3 loop reads CASSLTDQVSYEQYF. CDR3 bases: TGCGCCAGCAGCTTGACTGATCAGGTCTCCTACGAGCAGTACTTC.

The genes are TRBV9 and TRBJ2-1; no firm D call. The V gene's germline CDR1 is SGDLS and CDR2 YYNGEE. Trimming pared 4 bases from V and 7 bases from J, leaving 21 bases between. The CDR3 runs 16 residues. DNA for the CDR3: TGTGCCAGCAGCCACCCGGTCAGTCGGTCGGGTAATGAGCAGTTCTTC. Encoded protein: CASSHPVSRSGNEQFF. The full variable domain, rest sourced from reference TRBV9 and TRBJ2-1, is DSGVTQTPKHLITATGQRVTLRCSPRSGDLSVYWYQQSLDQGLQFLIQYYNGEERAKGNILERFSAQQFPDLHSELNLSSLELGDSALYFCASSHPVSRSGNEQFFGPGTRLTVL.

Only a few counts were recorded for this clone. The CDR3 spells CASSQLGEGTDTQYF. The CDR3 coding sequence is TGTGCCAGCAGCCAGCTAGGGGAGGGCACAGATACGCAGTATTTT. V and J are TRBV4-2 and TRBJ2-3; D may be TRBD2 (6 bases). Germline V gene lookup returns CDR1 LGHNA and CDR2 YNFKEQ. Between the trimmed V and J ends, which lost 3 bases and 1 base, there was a span of 11 bases. The CDR3 has 15 residues.

The V and J genes are TRBV30 and TRBJ1-1, with D possibly TRBD1 on 5 matching bases. Trimming took off 3 bases at V and 1 base at J, with 12 bases between the two ends. This CDR3 is built from 14 residues. The germline V gene encodes CDR1 GTSNPN and CDR2 SVGIG (reference sequence). CDR3 amino acids: CAWRAVGGNTEAFF. In DNA form, the CDR3 reads TGTGCCTGGAGGGCGGTGGGGGGGAACACTGAAGCTTTCTTT. Using reference TRBV30 and TRBJ1-1 for the parts outside the CDR3, the full variable domain is SQTIHQWPATLVQPVGSPLSLECTVEGTSNPNLYWYRQAAGRGLQLLFYSVGIGQISSEVPQNLSASRPQDRQFILSSKKLLLSDSGFYLCAWRAVGGNTEAFFGQGTRLTVV.

The CDR3 protein is CASSFGQGIDTQYF. CDR3 nucleotide sequence: TGTGCCAGCAGCTTTGGACAGGGTATAGATACGCAGTATTTT. The chain employs TRBV7-9 and TRBJ2-3; TRBD1 matches at 8 bases. Germline V gene sequence: CDR1 SEHNR, CDR2 FQNEAQ (reference sequence). Losses at the gene ends were 3 bases for V and 5 bases for J; bases not matched to a gene: 4. The CDR3 is made up of 14 amino acids.

V and J are TRBV28 and TRBJ1-2; the match to TRBD1 covers 9 bases. Germline CDR1 and CDR2: MDHEN and SYDVKM. J lost 8 bases, V lost 5 bases, and 9 bases had no gene match. The CDR3 runs to 14 residues. The CDR3 coding sequence is TGTGCCAGCAGTCCACTACAGGGGGCGCGGGGCTACACCTTC. This encodes CASSPLQGARGYTF.

This clone was observed a handful of times. The chain recombines TRBV29-1 with TRBJ2-1; possible D gene TRBD1, 6 bases. This CDR3 is built from 12 residues. V gave up 2 bases and J gave up 7 bases, with 9 bases separating them. Germline loops: CDR1 SQVTM, CDR2 ANQGSEA. The CDR3 coding sequence is TGCAGCGTTGAACCCAGGGGAAATGAGCAGTTCTTC. Translating it yields CSVEPRGNEQFF.

The chain links TRBV9 to TRBJ2-3; 7 nucleotides agree with TRBD2. CDR1 is SGDLS and CDR2 is YYNGEE in the germline V gene. J was trimmed by 6 bases and V by 0 bases; bases with no gene match: 1. The CDR3 covers 13 residues. CDR3 amino acids: CASSVGTRDTQYF. DNA for the CDR3: TGTGCCAGCAGCGTAGGGACTAGGGATACGCAGTATTTT.

The chain is built from TRBV28 and TRBJ1-5; a weak D match, TRBD1 (6 bases). This CDR3 region has 17 residues. V lost 5 bases, J lost 0 bases, and 17 bases lay in between. The germline gives CDR1 MDHEN, CDR2 SYDVKM. CDR3 loop: CASSTRGGAYSNQPQHF. The DNA for the CDR3 is TGTGCCAGCAGTACAAGAGGGGGAGCCTATAGCAATCAGCCCCAGCATTTT.

The chain links TRBV16 to TRBJ1-5; D not certain. This CDR3 has 14 amino acids. Germline CDR1 is KGHSY and CDR2 is FQNENV. The V and J ends lost 2 bases and 0 bases respectively, with 5 bases between them. CDR3 sequence reads: CASSQANSNQPQHF. DNA of the CDR3: TGTGCCAGCAGCCAAGCTAATAGCAATCAGCCCCAGCATTTT. The full variable domain, with the rest looked up from reference TRBV16 and TRBJ1-5, is GEEVAQTPKHLVRGEGQKAKLYCAPIKGHSYVFWYQQVLKNEFKFLISFQNENVFDETGMPKERFSAKCLPNSPCSLEIQATKLEDSAVYFCASSQANSNQPQHFGDGTRLSIL.

The J gene is TRBJ1-1, the V gene TRBV10-3; 9 bases agree with TRBD1. The CDR3 has 14 amino acids. Germline V gene lookup returns CDR1 ENHRY and CDR2 SYGVKD. V gave up 7 bases and J gave up 4 bases; unmatched junction bases: 7. The CDR3 DNA reads TGTGCCATCAAGGCACAGGGGGCGAGCACTGAAGCTTTCTTT. Its protein is CAIKAQGASTEAFF.

This clone was picked up a small number of times. This chain connects TRBV19 to TRBJ1-5, with D perhaps TRBD1 (5 bases). Between the trimmed V and J ends, which lost 6 bases and 6 bases, there was a span of 12 bases. The CDR3 spans 13 residues. Germline values: CDR1 LNHDA, CDR2 SQIVND (reference sequence). DNA of the CDR3: TGTGCCAGTAGGGCAGGGAATTTTCAGCCCCAGCATTTT. Translation gives CASRAGNFQPQHF.

The chain has TRBV11-2 and TRBJ1-1; the D is unclear. Germline V gene sequence: CDR1 SGHAT, CDR2 FQNNGV. The CDR3 spans 14 residues. Trimming took 5 bases from V and 0 from J, leaving 10 bases between them. The DNA of the CDR3 is TGTGCCAGCAGCCCACACGGGATGAACACTGAAGCTTTCTTT. It specifies CASSPHGMNTEAFF. Full variable domain (outside the CDR3, taken from reference TRBV11-2 and TRBJ1-1): EAGVAQSPRYKIIEKRQSVAFWCNPISGHATLYWYQQILGQGPKLLIQFQNNGVVDDSQLPKDRFSAERLKGVDSTLKIQPAKLEDSAVYLCASSPHGMNTEAFFGQGTRLTVV.

J is TRBJ1-5 and V is TRBV6-5; possible D gene TRBD1, 5 bases. V lost 4 bases to trimming and J lost 8 bases, with 15 bases between them. Germline V lookup: CDR1 MNHEY, CDR2 SVGAGI. The CDR3 loop spans 14 amino acids. CDR3 sequence: CASSSGTGAEPQHF. In DNA, the CDR3 is TGTGCCAGCAGTTCCGGGACGGGAGCGGAGCCCCAGCATTTT.

This clone was seen only a few times. The junction shows a germline mismatch at one end, possibly a read error. The chain joins TRBV28 to TRBJ1-5, with 7 bases that match TRBD1. The CDR3 has 13 amino acids. Germline CDR1 reads MDHEN; CDR2 reads SYDVKM. CDR3 protein: CASRQGSTQPQHF. DNA of the CDR3: TGTGCCAGTAGACAGGGTAGCACTCAGCCCCAGCATTTT.

This clone was counted once. The chain's CDR3 is CASRNSRQGRSSYEQYF. Here the CDR3 DNA reads TGTGCCAGCAGGAACAGCAGACAGGGTCGGAGCTCCTACGAGCAGTACTTC. V and J are TRBV2 and TRBJ2-7; 7 bases match TRBD1. J lost 0 bases, V lost 6 bases, and 14 bases had no gene match. CDR1 is SNHLY and CDR2 is FYNNEI in the germline V gene. CDR3 length: 17 residues.

In this sample, this clone turned up once. The chain combines TRBV28 with TRBJ2-1; tentative D call: TRBD1 (5 bases). CDR1 MDHEN and CDR2 SYDVKM come from the germline V gene. The CDR3 consists of 14 residues. V lost 5 bases, J lost 0 bases, and 8 bases lay in between. Here the CDR3 reads CASSRQTSYNEQFF. CDR3 DNA: TGTGCCAGCAGTAGACAGACCTCCTACAATGAGCAGTTCTTC.

The V call is TRBV30, the J call TRBJ2-3; D is perhaps TRBD2 (6 bases). This CDR3 has 14 amino acids. The germline V and J ends were trimmed by 8 bases and 2 bases, with 17 bases remaining between them. Germline lookup yields CDR1 GTSNPN and CDR2 SVGIG (reference sequence). The CDR3 sequence: CALEAASATDTQYF. The DNA for the CDR3 is TGTGCCCTCGAAGCGGCTAGCGCCACAGATACGCAGTATTTT.

The V call is TRBV28, the J call TRBJ2-7; no reliable D call. V lost 3 bases and J 7 bases, leaving 7 bases between the germline ends. Looked up from germline, CDR1 is MDHEN and CDR2 is SYDVKM. The CDR3 extends over 11 amino acids. CDR3: CASSFRLEQYF. The CDR3 nucleotides read TGTGCCAGCAGTTTCAGGTTGGAGCAGTACTTC.

This chain connects TRBV10-3 to TRBJ2-1, with 8 bases fitting TRBD2. CDR3 size: 12 residues. Germline V CDR1 and CDR2: ENHRY, SYGVKD. Trimming at V came to 7 bases and at J to 9 bases, leaving 5 bases not matched to a gene. Here the CDR3 reads CAITSGSGEQFF. The CDR3 nucleotides read TGTGCCATCACGAGCGGGAGCGGTGAGCAGTTCTTC.

J is TRBJ2-5 and V is TRBV25-1; possibly TRBD2 for D (6 bases). Trimming left V 3 bases short and J 7 bases short, with 12 bases between. CDR1 is MGHDK and CDR2 is SYGVNS in the germline V gene. The CDR3 contains 13 residues. CDR3 bases: TGTGCCAGCAGTGATCGGGGGACTCGGACCCAGTACTTC. Translating gives CASSDRGTRTQYF.

V gene TRBV4-2 combines with J gene TRBJ1-2; D is unclear. Germline V CDR1 and CDR2: LGHNA, YNFKEQ. This CDR3 region has 15 residues. Trimming left V 0 bases short and J 8 bases short, with 16 bases between. The CDR3 spells CASSQDSPTVSGYTF. The DNA for the CDR3 is TGTGCCAGCAGCCAAGACTCACCCACAGTGTCCGGCTACACCTTC.